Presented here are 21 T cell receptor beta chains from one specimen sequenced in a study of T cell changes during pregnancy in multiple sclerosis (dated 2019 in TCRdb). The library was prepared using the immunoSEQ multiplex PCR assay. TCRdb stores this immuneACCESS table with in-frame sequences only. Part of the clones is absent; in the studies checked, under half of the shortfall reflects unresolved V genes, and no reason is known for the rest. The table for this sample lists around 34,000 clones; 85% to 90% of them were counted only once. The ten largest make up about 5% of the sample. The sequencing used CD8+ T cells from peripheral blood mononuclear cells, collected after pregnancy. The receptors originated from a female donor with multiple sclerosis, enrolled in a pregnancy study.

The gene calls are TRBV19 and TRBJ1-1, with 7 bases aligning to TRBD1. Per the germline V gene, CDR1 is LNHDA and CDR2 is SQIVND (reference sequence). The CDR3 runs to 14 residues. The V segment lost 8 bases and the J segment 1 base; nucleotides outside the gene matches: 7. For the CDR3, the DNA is TGTGCCAGTGGTCACAGGGGCGGGAACACTGAAGCTTTCTTT. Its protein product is CASGHRGGNTEAFF.

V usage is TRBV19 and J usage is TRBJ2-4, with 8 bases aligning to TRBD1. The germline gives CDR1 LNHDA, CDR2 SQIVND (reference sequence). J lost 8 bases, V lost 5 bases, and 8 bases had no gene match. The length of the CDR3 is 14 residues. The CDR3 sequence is CASSPRTGTDIQYF. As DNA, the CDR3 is TGTGCCAGTAGTCCTCGGACAGGGACTGACATTCAGTACTTC.

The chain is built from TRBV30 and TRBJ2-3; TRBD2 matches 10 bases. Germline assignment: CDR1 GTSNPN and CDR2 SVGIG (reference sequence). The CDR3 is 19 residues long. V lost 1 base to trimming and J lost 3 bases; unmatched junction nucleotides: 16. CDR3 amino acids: CAWSGPPWSGGAPTDTQYF. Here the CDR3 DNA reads TGTGCCTGGAGTGGACCCCCGTGGAGCGGGGGGGCCCCTACAGATACGCAGTATTTT.

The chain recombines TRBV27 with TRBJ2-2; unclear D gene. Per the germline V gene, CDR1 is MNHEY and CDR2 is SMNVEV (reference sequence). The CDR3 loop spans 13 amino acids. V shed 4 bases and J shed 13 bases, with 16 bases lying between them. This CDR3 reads CASSWKATSGLFF. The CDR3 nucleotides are TGTGCCAGCAGTTGGAAGGCGACAAGTGGGCTGTTTTTT.

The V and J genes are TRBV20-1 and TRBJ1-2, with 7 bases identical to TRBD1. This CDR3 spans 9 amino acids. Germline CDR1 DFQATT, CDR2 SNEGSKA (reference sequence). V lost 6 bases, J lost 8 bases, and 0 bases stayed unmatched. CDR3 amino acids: CSAGQGYTF. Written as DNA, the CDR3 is TGCAGTGCGGGACAGGGCTACACCTTC.

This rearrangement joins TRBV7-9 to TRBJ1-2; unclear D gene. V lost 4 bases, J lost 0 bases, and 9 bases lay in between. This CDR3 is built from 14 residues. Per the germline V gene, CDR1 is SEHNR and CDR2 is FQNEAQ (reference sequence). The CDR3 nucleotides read TGTGCCAGCAGCTCCCGGGAGACTAACTATGGCTACACCTTC. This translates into CASSSRETNYGYTF.

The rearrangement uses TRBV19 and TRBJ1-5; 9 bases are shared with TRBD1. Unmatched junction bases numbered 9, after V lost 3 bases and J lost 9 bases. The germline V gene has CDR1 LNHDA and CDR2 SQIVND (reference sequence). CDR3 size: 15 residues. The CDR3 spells CASSMGDRGRWPQHF. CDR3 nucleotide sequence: TGTGCCAGTAGTATGGGAGACAGGGGGAGATGGCCCCAGCATTTT.

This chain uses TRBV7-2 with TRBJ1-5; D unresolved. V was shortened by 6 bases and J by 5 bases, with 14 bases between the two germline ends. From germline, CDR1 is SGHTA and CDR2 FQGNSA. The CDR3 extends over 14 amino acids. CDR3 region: CASSFLGDYQPQHF. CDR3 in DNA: TGTGCCAGCAGTTTCCTCGGTGATTATCAGCCCCAGCATTTT.

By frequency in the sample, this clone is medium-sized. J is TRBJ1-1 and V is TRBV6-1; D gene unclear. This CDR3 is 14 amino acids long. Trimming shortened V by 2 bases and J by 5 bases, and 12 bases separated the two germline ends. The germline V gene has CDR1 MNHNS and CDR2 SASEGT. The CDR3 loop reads CASSESAERTEAFF. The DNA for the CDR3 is TGTGCCAGCAGTGAAAGCGCCGAGAGGACTGAAGCTTTCTTT.

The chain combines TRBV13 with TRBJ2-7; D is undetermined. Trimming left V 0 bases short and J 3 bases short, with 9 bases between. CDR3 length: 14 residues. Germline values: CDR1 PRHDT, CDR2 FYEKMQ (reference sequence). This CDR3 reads CASSLGRGGYEQYF. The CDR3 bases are TGTGCCAGCAGCTTAGGGCGAGGCGGCTACGAGCAGTACTTC.

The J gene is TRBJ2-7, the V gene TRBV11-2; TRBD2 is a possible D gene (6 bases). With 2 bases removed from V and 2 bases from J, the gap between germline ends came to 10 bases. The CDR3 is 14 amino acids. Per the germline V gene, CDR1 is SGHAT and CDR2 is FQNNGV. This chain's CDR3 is CASSLPGVPYEQYF. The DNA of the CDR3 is TGTGCCAGCAGCTTACCGGGGGTCCCCTACGAGCAGTACTTC. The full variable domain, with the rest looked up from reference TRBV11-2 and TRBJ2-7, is EAGVAQSPRYKIIEKRQSVAFWCNPISGHATLYWYQQILGQGPKLLIQFQNNGVVDDSQLPKDRFSAERLKGVDSTLKIQPAKLEDSAVYLCASSLPGVPYEQYFGPGTRLTVT.

The DNA for the CDR3 is TGTGCCAGCAGCCTTTGGACTAGCGGCACAGATACGCAGTATTTT. This sequence encodes CASSLWTSGTDTQYF. The chain links TRBV14 to TRBJ2-3, with TRBD2 matching 9 bases. The ends lost 4 bases at V and 1 base at J; junction bases unmatched: 3. CDR1 is SGHDN and CDR2 is FVKESK in the germline V gene. The length of the CDR3 is 15 residues.

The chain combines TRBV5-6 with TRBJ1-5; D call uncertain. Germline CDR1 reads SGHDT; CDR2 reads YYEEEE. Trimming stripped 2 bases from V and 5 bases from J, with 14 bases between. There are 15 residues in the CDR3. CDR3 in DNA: TGTGCCAGCAGCTTTGGTAACTCCGAATATCAGCCCCAGCATTTT. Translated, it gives CASSFGNSEYQPQHF. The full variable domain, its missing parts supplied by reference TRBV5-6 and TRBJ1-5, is DAGVTQSPTHLIKTRGQQVTLRCSPKSGHDTVSWYQQALGQGPQFIFQYYEEEERQRGNFPDRFSGHQFPNYSSELNVNALLLGDSALYLCASSFGNSEYQPQHFGDGTRLSIL.

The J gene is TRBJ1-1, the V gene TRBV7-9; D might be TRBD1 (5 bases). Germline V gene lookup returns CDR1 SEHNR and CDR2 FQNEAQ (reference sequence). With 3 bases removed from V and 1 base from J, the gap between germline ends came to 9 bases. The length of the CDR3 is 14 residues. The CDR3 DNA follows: TGTGCCAGCAGCTTGGGGGGAGGGAACACTGAAGCTTTCTTT. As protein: CASSLGGGNTEAFF.

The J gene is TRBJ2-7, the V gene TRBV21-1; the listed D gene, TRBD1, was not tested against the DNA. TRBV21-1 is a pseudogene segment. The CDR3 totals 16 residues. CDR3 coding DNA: TGTGCCAGCAGCAAAGGATCAGAAACACAACACTACGAGCAGTACTTC. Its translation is CASSKGSETQHYEQYF.

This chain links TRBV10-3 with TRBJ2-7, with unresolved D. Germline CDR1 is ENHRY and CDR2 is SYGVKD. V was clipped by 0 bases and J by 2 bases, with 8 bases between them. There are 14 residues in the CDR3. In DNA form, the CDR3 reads TGTGCCATCAGTGAGTCGACTCGGGCCTACGAGCAGTACTTC. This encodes CAISESTRAYEQYF.

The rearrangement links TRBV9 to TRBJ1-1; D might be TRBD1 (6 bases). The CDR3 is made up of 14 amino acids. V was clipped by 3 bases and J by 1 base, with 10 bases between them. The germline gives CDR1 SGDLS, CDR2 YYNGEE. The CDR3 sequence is CASSDTGQNTEAFF. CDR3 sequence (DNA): TGTGCCAGCAGCGACACGGGACAGAACACTGAAGCTTTCTTT.

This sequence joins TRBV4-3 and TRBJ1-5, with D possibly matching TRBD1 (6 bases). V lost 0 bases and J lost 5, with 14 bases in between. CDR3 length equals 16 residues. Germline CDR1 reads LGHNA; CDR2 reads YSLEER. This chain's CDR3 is CASSQELGAGDQPQHF. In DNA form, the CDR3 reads TGCGCCAGCAGCCAAGAACTGGGGGCCGGGGATCAGCCCCAGCATTTT.

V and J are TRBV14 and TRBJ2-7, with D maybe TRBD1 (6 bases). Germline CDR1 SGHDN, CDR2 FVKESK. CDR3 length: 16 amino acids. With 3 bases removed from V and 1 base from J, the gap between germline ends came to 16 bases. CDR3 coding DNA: TGTGCCAGCAGCCATAGCCAGGGGCCCGGGTCCTACGAGCAGTACTTC. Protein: CASSHSQGPGSYEQYF. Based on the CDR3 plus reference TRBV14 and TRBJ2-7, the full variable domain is EAGVTQFPSHSVIEKGQTVTLRCDPISGHDNLYWYRRVMGKEIKFLLHFVKESKQDESGMPNNRFLAERTGGTYSTLKVQPAELEDSGVYFCASSHSQGPGSYEQYFGPGTRLTVT.

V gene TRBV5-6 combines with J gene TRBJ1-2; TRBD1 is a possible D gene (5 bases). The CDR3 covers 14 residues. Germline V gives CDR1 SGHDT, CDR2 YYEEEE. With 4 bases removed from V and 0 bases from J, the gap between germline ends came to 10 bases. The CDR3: CASSGGESNYGYTF. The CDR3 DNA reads TGTGCCAGCAGCGGGGGGGAGTCTAACTATGGCTACACCTTC.

DNA of the CDR3: TGTGCCAGAAAACCCTACTCCGGGACAGGGAACTACGAGCAGTACTTC. Amino acids: CARKPYSGTGNYEQYF. The V and J genes are TRBV5-3 and TRBJ2-7, with 9 bases fitting TRBD1. TRBV5-3 has ORF status, its function being uncertain. The CDR3 is 16 amino acids. V trimming: 6 bases; J trimming: 3 bases; junction bases outside the gene matches: 13.